This TCR beta chain is from a study of blood T cells in healthy people across ages (dated by TCRdb to about 2015). Regarding the complete study: Template switching captured roughly one uniquely barcoded TCR beta cDNA molecule per two T cells in model experiments. The study measured age-related changes in TCR beta repertoire diversity using deep sequencing normalized with unique cDNA molecular identifiers. Donors were grouped into four age groups: young (average roughly 17 years), middle-aged (around 39), aged (approximately 67) and long-lived (82). To avoid experimental bias, donors of different ages were randomly spread across the sequencing lanes. Using the same blood draw, the study looked at two additional independent replicas of 1 million unique cDNA reads for two donors, one aged 18 to 29 and the other aged 80 or older. General study outcomes and caveats: The CMV infection status of donors was not known, potentially confounding age-related changes in expanded clonotypes. Since profiling was done on bulk unsorted PBMCs, naive and antigen-experienced compartments could not be conclusively compared. The long-lived group showed more naive CD4+ T cells, fewer expanded clones and increased TCR diversity than the aged group, suggesting age selection. Estimates of total diversity based on one million sequenced T cells were regarded as lower bounds and as underestimates. A strong correlation was found between observed TCR beta diversity and the percentage of naive T cells measured by flow cytometry. As age increased, observed TCR beta diversity per million T cells dropped in a roughly linear way, and a significant reduction was already evident by age roughly 36.

Systemically healthy Caucasian individuals from Russia, roughly 40 in total and aged roughly 6 to 100 years, were included as donors. Ten milliliters of peripheral blood were drawn from each donor into EDTA-treated Vacutainer tubes. Ficoll-Paque density-gradient centrifugation was used to isolate PBMCs, with at least 6.5 million per sample. Trizol reagent was used to extract total RNA from PBMCs, with at least 6 micrograms per sample. For every donor, an aliquot of PBMCs went through flow cytometry to measure the percentages of naive CD45RAhigh/CD27high T cells. This clonotype was detected a few times. It has no known antigen specificity. No much larger clonotype is one base removed from it; base qualities were not supplied. From cysteine to phenylalanine, the CDR3 is 11 amino acids long. Only the CDR3 DNA is retained, 33 bases long and in frame from the first base. The germline V gene supplies CDR1 MDHEN and CDR2 SYDVKM. V is clipped by 1 base and J by 6 bases, and the sequence between their germline boundaries is 3 bases long.

Library preparation employed 5' RACE. Sequenced using an Illumina HiSeq 2500. The second PCR ran for roughly 7 to 12 cycles and used a J-beta primer mix along with a sample-barcoded 5' primer. A template-switch 5' adaptor carrying 12 random nucleotides introduced a unique molecular identifier onto each TCR beta cDNA molecule. At least 3 million CDR3-containing paired-end reads were obtained from each sample. All of the RNA was converted into first-strand cDNA using the Mint cDNA synthesis kit, with a TRBC-specific oligonucleotide serving as the primer. After uracil-DNA glycosylase treatment, a first 18-cycle PCR used universal primers M1SS and BC2_uni_R on all cDNA. In the paper's pipeline: Each sample was normalized by randomly selecting 1 million high-quality reads, each carrying a distinct molecular identifier. Instead of being binned into consensus sequences, reads that shared molecular identifiers were thrown out. CDR3 identification, clonotype clustering and error correction used MiTCR with a Q25 quality threshold and the strictest error-elimination algorithm. A nonparametric unseen species model using Euler transformation provided a lower-bound estimate of total TCR beta diversity. The public reads were reanalyzed by TCRdb: fastp trimming at Q25, MiXCR alignment, in-frame beta chains only. Rows with one shared CDR3 protein collapse into an entry with the most common genes and DNA. For this entry, the V and J calls and clone size follow TCRdb and not the study's own pipeline. This sample lists fewer than 900,000 distinct CDR3 sequences; over 45% were detected once. The top ten clonotypes cover roughly 30% of the sample.

This clonotype originated in a woman aged 60-70 years in good health. The chain links TRBV28 with TRBJ2-5; there is no confident call for the D gene. Sequencing was done on a sample of blood. The CDR3 has the sequence CASSLFQTQYF. The bases read TGTGCCAGCAGTTTATTTCAGACCCAGTACTTC.